The source of this T cell receptor (beta chain) is a study of OX40 agonist ivuxolimab in advanced cancers. Study background: One hepatocellular carcinoma and a couple of cutaneous melanoma patients partially responded. Study outcomes and limitations: Within 6 weeks, CD4+ and CD8+ blood T cells expanded clonally at 0.1 to 3.0 mg/kg.

With respect to this clone: Antigen unknown.

Profiled with immunoSEQ multiplex PCR; TCRdb holds only in-frame clones, not every one. The table lists more than 35,000 clones, less than 90% of them singletons. This CDR3 region has 17 residues. The junction had 8 bases not matched to a gene; V was cut back by 5 bases and J by 4 bases. Germline V lookup: CDR1 LGHNA, CDR2 YNFKEQ. The sequence came from an adult with an advanced solid tumor such as melanoma, head and neck, liver or kidney cancer. This sequence joins TRBV4-2 and TRBJ2-1; 13 nucleotides match TRBD2. The specimen comprised CD4+ or CD8+ T cells sorted from blood, sampled in a trial of the OX40 agonist ivuxolimab. The CDR3 here is CASSSTSGRSYYNEQFF. The DNA of the CDR3 is TGTGCCAGCAGCTCGACTAGCGGGAGGTCGTATTACAATGAGCAGTTCTTC.